These 27 T cell receptor beta chains originate from one sample sequenced in a study of liver allograft versus peripheral blood T cells. On the study more broadly: Blood and transplanted-liver T cell receptor repertoires from recipients were compared.

TCRdb passed the reads through MiXCR, listing each CDR3 protein once. The sample lists approximately 15,000 distinct CDR3 sequences; around 23% were seen once. The receptor set was obtained from a human patient who had a liver transplant. Some of the T cells may derive from the graft donor.

Comments on this clonotype: A read error is possible here, since a much larger clone lies one base away. This sequence joins TRBV5-6 and TRBJ1-1, with 7 bases aligning to TRBD1. The CDR3 loop spans 14 amino acids. Looked up from germline, CDR1 is SGHDT and CDR2 is YYEEEE. CDR3 nucleotide sequence: TGTGCCAGCAGCTCCCAGGGGGGTAAGACTGAAGCTTACTTT. Translating gives CASSSQGGKTEAYF. Full variable domain (rest looked up from reference TRBV5-6 and TRBJ1-1): DAGVTQSPTHLIKTRGQQVTLRCSPKSGHDTVSWYQQALGQGPQFIFQYYEEEERQRGNFPDRFSGHQFPNYSSELNVNALLLGDSALYLCASSSQGGKTEAYFGQGTRLTVV.

As to this clonotype: This clone may be a read error of a much larger clone one base away. This chain connects TRBV18 to TRBJ1-1, with 9 bases matching TRBD1. The CDR3 extends over 13 amino acids. Looked up from germline, CDR1 is KGHSH and CDR2 is LQKENI. CDR3 protein: CTSSPSGQGSAFF. The CDR3, as DNA: TGTACCAGCTCACCATCGGGACAGGGATCAGCTTTCTTT.

This clonotype was counted at least ten times. The chain links TRBV29-1 to TRBJ1-2, with 11 bases aligning to TRBD1. V was pared by 6 bases and J by 8 bases, with 5 bases of the junction left unmatched. This CDR3 comprises 12 residues. Germline CDR1 is SQVTM and CDR2 is ANQGSEA. In nucleotides, the CDR3 is TGCAGCGTAGGACAGGGGGCGCGAGGCTACACCTTC. Amino acid sequence: CSVGQGARGYTF.

The gene calls are TRBV6-2 or TRBV6-3 and TRBJ2-3; possible D gene TRBD2, 5 bases. V lost 0 bases, J lost 3 bases, and 13 bases lay in between. There are 16 residues in the CDR3. Germline V gene lookup returns CDR1 MNHEY and CDR2 SVGEGT. Here the CDR3 DNA reads TGTGCCAGCAGTTACTCGAAAGGAACTAGGACAGATACGCAGTATTTT. Translated: CASSYSKGTRTDTQYF.

This clonotype was observed a handful of times. This sequence joins TRBV20-1 and TRBJ1-2; the D gene is possibly TRBD1 (5 bases). There are 16 residues in the CDR3. Trimming took off 0 bases at V and 8 bases at J, with 22 bases between the two ends. The germline gives CDR1 DFQATT, CDR2 SNEGSKA (reference sequence). CDR3 DNA sequence: TGCAGTGCTAGAGATCTGGGTCCTGGGACTCTATACGGCTACACCTTC. Translating gives CSARDLGPGTLYGYTF.

In this sample, this clonotype turned up a few times. The chain uses TRBV27 and TRBJ1-1; no firm D call. V was shortened by 2 bases and J by 2 bases, with 12 bases between the two germline ends. Germline CDR1 reads MNHEY; CDR2 reads SMNVEV (reference sequence). The CDR3 loop spans 15 amino acids. The CDR3 spells CASSLAYEVNTEAFF. The CDR3 nucleotides read TGTGCCAGCAGTTTAGCATATGAAGTCAACACTGAAGCTTTCTTT.

This clonotype is termed medium-sized. The V gene is TRBV18, the J gene TRBJ1-1; D unclear. Germline V lookup: CDR1 KGHSH, CDR2 LQKENI. CDR3 length equals 11 residues. V was clipped by 2 bases and J by 8 bases, with 6 bases between them. CDR3 sequence: CASSPGNEAFF. CDR3 coding DNA: TGTGCCAGCTCACCAGGGAACGAAGCTTTCTTT.

V gene TRBV30 combines with J gene TRBJ1-1; 7 bases are shared with TRBD1. Germline trimming cut 6 bases from V and 2 bases from J; bases unmatched to any gene: 15. CDR1 GTSNPN and CDR2 SVGIG come from the germline V gene (reference sequence). The CDR3 extends over 16 amino acids. The DNA for the CDR3 is TGTGCCTGCCTCTTAAAACAGGGGAGGGTAAACACTGAAGCTTTCTTT. It translates to CACLLKQGRVNTEAFF.

The table lists this clonotype with a few counts. V is TRBV20-1 and J is TRBJ2-3; D ambiguous. From germline, CDR1 is DFQATT and CDR2 SNEGSKA (reference sequence). Trimming cost V 1 base and J 0 bases, with 8 bases left between them. The CDR3 length is 14 residues. The CDR3 sequence: CSARGGNSTDTQYF. CDR3 sequence (DNA): TGCAGTGCTAGAGGTGGCAATAGCACAGATACGCAGTATTTT.

The gene calls are TRBV12-3 or TRBV12-4 and TRBJ1-3; D remains unclear. The CDR3 totals 19 residues. Trimming stripped 3 bases from V and 0 bases from J, with 21 bases between. The CDR3 reads CASSFRVRLTESSGNTIYF. CDR3 nucleotides: TGTGCCAGCAGTTTTAGAGTCCGTCTCACAGAGAGCTCTGGAAACACCATATATTTT.

The chain recombines TRBV5-6 with TRBJ2-7, with 9 bases matching TRBD2. Unmatched junction bases numbered 2, after V lost 4 bases and J lost 0 bases. This CDR3 has 14 residues. Germline V gene data show CDR1 as SGHDT and CDR2 as YYEEEE. Here the CDR3 DNA reads TGTGCCAGCAGCCTTAGCGGGAGCTCCTACGAGCAGTACTTC. It yields the protein CASSLSGSSYEQYF.

This clonotype showed up many times. J is TRBJ2-7 and V is TRBV6-2 or TRBV6-3; D call uncertain. Trimming removed 6 bases at V and 4 bases at J, with 4 bases between. The germline V gene has CDR1 MNHEY and CDR2 SVGEGT. The CDR3 consists of 10 residues. DNA for the CDR3: TGTGCCAGCAGCGATTACGAGCAGTACTTC. Protein product: CASSDYEQYF.

The chain joins TRBV11-1 to TRBJ1-3, with D tentatively TRBD1 (6 bases). Trimming took 3 bases from V and 2 from J, leaving 14 bases between them. Germline V gene sequence: CDR1 SGHAT, CDR2 FQDESV (reference sequence). The CDR3 sequence is 16 residues long. The CDR3, as DNA: TGTGCCAGCAGCTTCGAACAGGGACTCCCTGGAAACACCATATATTTT. Protein product: CASSFEQGLPGNTIYF.

This rearrangement joins TRBV6-5 to TRBJ1-5; D might be TRBD1 (5 bases). V was shortened by 6 bases and J by 7 bases, with 16 bases between the two germline ends. The CDR3 loop spans 14 amino acids. In germline, CDR1 is MNHEY, CDR2 SVGAGI. The chain's CDR3 is CASSNGGGIQPQHF. The CDR3 DNA reads TGTGCCAGCAGCAACGGGGGAGGGATCCAGCCCCAGCATTTT.

The chain joins TRBV28 to TRBJ2-3, with TRBD1 as a possible D gene (5 bases). The CDR3 runs 15 residues. V lost 5 bases, J lost 0 bases, and 12 bases lay in between. CDR1 is MDHEN and CDR2 is SYDVKM in the germline V gene. The CDR3 here is CASSPSRDSTDTQYF. CDR3 coding DNA: TGTGCCAGCAGTCCCTCCAGGGATAGCACAGATACGCAGTATTTT.

The table lists this clonotype with many counts. At one of its ends the junction is not consistent with the germline gene, which may arise from a read error. In DNA, the CDR3 is TGTGCCAGCAGAGACTTTGGAGGGACCTACAATTCACCCCTCCACTTT. It translates to CASRDFGGTYNSPLHF. This sequence joins TRBV28 and TRBJ1-6, with D maybe TRBD1 (5 bases). This CDR3 spans 16 amino acids. CDR1 is MDHEN and CDR2 is SYDVKM in the germline V gene.

Ten or more counts support this clonotype. V and J are TRBV24-1 and TRBJ2-6; 9 bases fit TRBD1. J was trimmed by 4 bases and V by 4 bases; bases with no gene match: 7. Germline loops: CDR1 KGHDR, CDR2 SFDVKD. The length of the CDR3 is 17 residues. CDR3 DNA sequence: TGTGCCACCAGTGACTCCGGGACAGGGAGAGGGGCCAACGTCCTGACTTTC. Protein: CATSDSGTGRGANVLTF.

V usage is TRBV19 and J usage is TRBJ2-3, with 10 nucleotides matching TRBD2. J was trimmed by 2 bases and V by 9 bases; bases with no gene match: 8. Germline-derived CDR1 and CDR2 are LNHDA and SQIVND (reference sequence). The CDR3 consists of 15 residues. CDR3 nucleotides: TGTGCCAGCAGGGATAGCGGGGGGACCACAGATACGCAGTATTTT. This sequence encodes CASRDSGGTTDTQYF.

This clonotype occurred many times. The rearrangement links TRBV29-1 to TRBJ2-3; D might be TRBD2 (6 bases). Germline CDR1 is SQVTM and CDR2 is ANQGSEA. The V and J ends lost 3 bases and 0 bases respectively, with 16 bases between them. The CDR3 sequence is 16 residues long. For the CDR3, the DNA is TGCAGCGTTGATTCGTTGGTGAGCGGGAGCACAGATACGCAGTATTTT. Amino acid sequence: CSVDSLVSGSTDTQYF.

There are a few counts of this clonotype. The chain couples TRBV7-2 to TRBJ1-2, with D possibly TRBD1 on 6 matching bases. This CDR3 spans 15 amino acids. The germline V gene encodes CDR1 SGHTA and CDR2 FQGNSA. The V end lost 6 bases, the J end lost 4 bases, and 18 bases lay between the germline ends. In nucleotides, the CDR3 is TGTGCCAGCAGTTTCCGGGGCGGGGGCCTCTATGGCTACACCTTC. Protein product: CASSFRGGGLYGYTF.

J is TRBJ2-7 and V is TRBV7-2, with D hard to call. CDR1 and CDR2 from the germline V gene are SGHTA and FQGNSA. This CDR3 is built from 13 residues. Between the trimmed V and J ends, which lost 2 bases and 6 bases, there was a span of 11 bases. The CDR3 DNA reads as TGTGCCAGCAGCTTAAGTGACACTCTCGAGCAGTACTTC. Amino acids: CASSLSDTLEQYF.

This clonotype appeared a single time. The chain recombines TRBV12-3 or TRBV12-4 with TRBJ2-1; TRBD1 matches at 8 bases. J gave up 8 bases and V 6 bases, and 6 bases lay outside the gene matches. This CDR3 is 13 amino acids long. The CDR3 coding sequence is TGTGCCAGCAGAAAACTACAGGGGGATGAGCAGTTCTTC. Translation gives CASRKLQGDEQFF.

The genes are TRBV7-3 and TRBJ1-2; 7 positions match TRBD1. V dropped 5 bases and J dropped 8; count of bases not matched to a gene: 8. Looked up from germline, CDR1 is SGHTA and CDR2 is FQGTGA. This CDR3 has 13 amino acids. CDR3 nucleotide sequence: TGTGCCAGCAGCCGGAGACAGGGTGGGGGCTACACCTTC. It codes for CASSRRQGGGYTF. Looking up the rest from reference TRBV7-3 and TRBJ1-2 gives the full variable domain: GAGVSQTPSNKVTEKGKYVELRCDPISGHTALYWYRQSLGQGPEFLIYFQGTGAADDSGLPNDRFFAVRPEGSVSTLKIQRTERGDSAVYLCASSRRQGGGYTFGSGTRLTVV.

This CDR3 is CAAGGGVPNTGELFF. As DNA, the CDR3 is TGTGCCGCTGGTGGGGGTGTGCCTAACACCGGGGAGCTGTTTTTT. The chain joins TRBV24-1 to TRBJ2-2; perhaps D is TRBD1 or TRBD2 (5 bases each). The germline V gene has CDR1 KGHDR and CDR2 SFDVKD. The length of the CDR3 is 15 residues. V was clipped by 12 bases and J by 2 bases, with 18 bases between them.

CDR3 in DNA: TGTGCCAGCAGTTCTTACGGACAGGGTGGAAACATTCAGTACTTC. This translates into CASSSYGQGGNIQYF. The chain joins TRBV28 to TRBJ2-4; 8 bases map to TRBD1. CDR1 and CDR2 from the germline V gene are MDHEN and SYDVKM. J was trimmed by 6 bases and V by 4 bases; bases with no gene match: 8. This CDR3 comprises 15 residues.

This chain connects TRBV11-3 to TRBJ2-2, with 12 bases aligning to TRBD2. Germline CDR1 reads SGHNT; CDR2 reads YENEEA. V shed 5 bases, J shed 6 bases, and the junction held 7 bases outside the gene matches. This CDR3 has 16 amino acids. The CDR3 spells CASSPRLAGVSGELFF. The CDR3 DNA is TGTGCCAGCAGCCCTAGACTAGCGGGGGTCTCCGGGGAGCTGTTTTTT.

This clonotype showed up many times. The V gene is TRBV9, the J gene TRBJ2-2; D not resolved. V lost 1 base and J 7 bases, leaving 5 bases between the germline ends. This CDR3 region has 12 residues. Germline CDR1 reads SGDLS; CDR2 reads YYNGEE. CDR3 loop: CASSVNHGELFF. CDR3 coding DNA: TGTGCCAGCAGCGTAAATCACGGGGAGCTGTTTTTT.